This T cell receptor beta chain appears in the sequencing data of a study of CD8 T cells in Susac syndrome. The germline V gene has CDR1 SQVTM and CDR2 ANQGSEA. J was trimmed by 3 bases and V by 7 bases; bases with no gene match: 8. The CDR3 loop spans 14 amino acids. As concerns this clonotype: Its antigen is currently unknown.

From blood CD8+ and CD4+ T cells, the TCR beta chain was sequenced. The authors negatively isolated CD8+ and CD4+ T cells and FACS-enriched TEMRA cells. Findings of the study overall: Individuals included in the TCR sequencing and HLA analysis were acknowledged by the study to be relatively few in number.

RNA was extracted with the RNeasy kit, and a quantity of roughly 0.5 to 1 ug was reverse transcribed using random hexamers. Multiplex immunoSEQ PCR targeted 54 Vbeta and 13 Jbeta TCR beta segments. One entry per CDR3 protein results from TCRdb running MiXCR on the immunoSEQ multiplex PCR reads. The table has some 260,000 distinct CDR3 sequences, roughly 81% seen once; the top ten hold over 0.1%. The clonotype was recovered from a human donor with multiple sclerosis. The sample was CD8+ T cells from PBMCs. The chain combines TRBV29-1 with TRBJ2-1; TRBD1 matches at 8 bases. CDR3 nucleotides: TGCAGCGGGAACGACAGGGGCGGCTACAATGAGCAGTTCTTC. Its translation is CSGNDRGGYNEQFF.